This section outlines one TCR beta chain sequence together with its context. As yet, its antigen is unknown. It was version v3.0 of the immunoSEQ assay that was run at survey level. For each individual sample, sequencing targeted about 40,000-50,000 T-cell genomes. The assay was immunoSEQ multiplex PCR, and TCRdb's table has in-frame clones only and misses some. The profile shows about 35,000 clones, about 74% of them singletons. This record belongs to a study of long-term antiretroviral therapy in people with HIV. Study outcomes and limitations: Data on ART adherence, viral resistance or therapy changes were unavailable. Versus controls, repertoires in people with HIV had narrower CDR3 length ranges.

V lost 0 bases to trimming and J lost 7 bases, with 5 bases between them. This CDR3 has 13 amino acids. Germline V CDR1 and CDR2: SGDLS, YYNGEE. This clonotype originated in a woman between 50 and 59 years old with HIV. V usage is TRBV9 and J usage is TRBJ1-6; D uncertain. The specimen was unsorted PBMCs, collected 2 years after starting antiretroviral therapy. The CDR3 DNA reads TGTGCCAGCAGCGTAGAACAGAATTCACCCCTCCACTTT. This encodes CASSVEQNSPLHF. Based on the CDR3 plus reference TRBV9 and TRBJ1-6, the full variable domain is DSGVTQTPKHLITATGQRVTLRCSPRSGDLSVYWYQQSLDQGLQFLIQYYNGEERAKGNILERFSAQQFPDLHSELNLSSLELGDSALYFCASSVEQNSPLHFGNGTRLTVT.